Each of the 25 T cell receptor beta chains below was sequenced from the same sample in a study of radiation and T cells in renal cell carcinoma. Described time point: blood 2 weeks post-SBRT. Treatment specified: 15 Gy SBRT to primary tumor, nephrectomy 4 weeks later. This table comes from immunoSEQ multiplex PCR, and its TCRdb copy is limited to in-frame clones, with some not included. The sample gives some 80,000 clones, 80% to 90% of which show up once; about 22% is in the top ten. The source material was blood, sampled from a patient whose treatment included radiotherapy and nephrectomy. Every receptor here comes from a woman in her 50s with renal cell carcinoma.

There are a few counts of this clone. The chain couples TRBV30 to TRBJ1-2; TRBD1 matches at 9 bases. V lost 4 bases to trimming and J lost 3 bases; unmatched junction nucleotides: 6. The germline gives CDR1 GTSNPN, CDR2 SVGIG (reference sequence). The length of the CDR3 is 14 residues. The CDR3, as DNA: TGTGCCTGGACTCTGGACAGGGGAGACTATGGCTACACCTTC. Its translation is CAWTLDRGDYGYTF.

The genes are TRBV4-3 and TRBJ2-3; 7 nucleotides match TRBD2. J gave up 4 bases and V 4 bases, and 8 bases lay outside the gene matches. CDR1 and CDR2 (germline): LGHNA, YSLEER. The CDR3 sequence is 15 residues long. CDR3: CASSPSAGEADTQYF. Written as DNA, the CDR3 is TGCGCCAGCAGCCCGAGTGCGGGAGAGGCAGATACGCAGTATTTT.

The J gene is TRBJ1-3, the V gene TRBV5-6; TRBD1 matches 8 bases. This CDR3 comprises 16 residues. The trim removed 6 bases at V and 2 bases at J, leaving 10 bases unmatched. In germline, CDR1 is SGHDT, CDR2 YYEEEE. CDR3 region: CASTRDRRMTGNTIYF. CDR3 DNA sequence: TGTGCCAGCACCCGGGACAGGAGGATGACTGGAAACACCATATATTTT.

The rearrangement joins TRBV7-2 to TRBJ2-7; weak D call: TRBD1 (6 bases). V lost 6 bases and J 0 bases, leaving 9 bases between the germline ends. The CDR3 consists of 13 residues. Germline assignment: CDR1 SGHTA and CDR2 FQGNSA. The CDR3 protein is CASRTGDSYEQYF. The CDR3 DNA sequence: TGTGCCAGCAGGACAGGAGACTCCTACGAGCAGTACTTC.

V usage is TRBV4-3 and J usage is TRBJ2-2; D may be TRBD1 (5 bases). Germline values: CDR1 LGHNA, CDR2 YSLEER. V shed 0 bases and J shed 3 bases, with 11 bases lying between them. The CDR3 loop spans 16 amino acids. Here the CDR3 reads CASSQEPRVDTGELFF. The CDR3 region has the DNA TGCGCCAGCAGCCAAGAGCCCAGGGTCGACACCGGGGAGCTGTTTTTT.

Only one count was recorded for this clone. The chain has TRBV10-1 and TRBJ1-5, with D perhaps TRBD1 (5 bases). CDR3 length equals 14 residues. Trimming took off 9 bases at V and 2 bases at J, with 14 bases between the two ends. Germline V gives CDR1 WNHNN, CDR2 SYGVQD (reference sequence). CDR3 nucleotide sequence: TGCGCCAGAAGGACGGGGGGTTGCAATCAGCCCCAGCATTTT. Translating it yields CARRTGGCNQPQHF.

This sequence joins TRBV6-6 and TRBJ2-7; 8 bases map to TRBD1. V was pared by 6 bases and J by 4 bases, with 11 bases of the junction left unmatched. The CDR3 is 15 residues long. The germline V gene encodes CDR1 MNHNY and CDR2 SVGAGI (reference sequence). The chain's CDR3 is CASRLRFQGAYEQYF. As DNA, the CDR3 is TGTGCCAGCAGGCTACGTTTTCAGGGGGCTTACGAGCAGTACTTC.

This chain joins TRBV5-4 and TRBJ2-1; 12 bases agree with TRBD1. Germline loops: CDR1 SGHNT, CDR2 YYREEE (reference sequence). The length of the CDR3 is 15 residues. Trimming cost V 4 bases and J 5 bases; bases outside gene matches: 4. The DNA of the CDR3 is TGTGCCAGCAGCGGGGACAGGGGGCGTCACAATGAGCAGTTCTTC. Amino acids: CASSGDRGRHNEQFF.

The chain links TRBV7-2 to TRBJ2-1; the match to TRBD2 covers 8 bases. The CDR3 is made up of 17 amino acids. Unmatched junction bases numbered 6, after V lost 2 bases and J lost 0 bases. The germline V gene encodes CDR1 SGHTA and CDR2 FQGNSA. The chain's CDR3 is CASSLTSGDSSYNEQFF. CDR3 nucleotides: TGTGCCAGCAGCTTAACTAGCGGAGACAGCTCCTACAATGAGCAGTTCTTC.

The rearrangement uses TRBV19 and TRBJ1-2; D not certain. The CDR3 consists of 14 residues. V lost 8 bases, J lost 8 bases, and 21 bases lay in between. Germline assignment: CDR1 LNHDA and CDR2 SQIVND (reference sequence). The CDR3 protein is CASVSPAFGRGYTF. The CDR3 nucleotides read TGTGCCAGTGTGTCCCCGGCGTTCGGGCGGGGCTACACCTTC.

The genes are TRBV5-1 and TRBJ2-7; no clear D gene. The germline V gene has CDR1 SGHRS and CDR2 YFSETQ. The CDR3 length is 13 residues. V lost 0 bases to trimming and J lost 2 bases, with 6 bases between them. Here the CDR3 reads CASSLEVTYEQYF. CDR3 DNA sequence: TGCGCCAGCAGCTTGGAGGTTACCTACGAGCAGTACTTC.

The rearrangement uses TRBV7-2 and TRBJ1-2; the D gene is possibly TRBD1 (5 bases). The CDR3 length is 14 residues. The ends were cut back, 5 bases at V and 6 bases at J, with 16 bases in the middle. Germline V gene lookup returns CDR1 SGHTA and CDR2 FQGNSA. The CDR3 region is CASSEQGLGNGYTF. DNA for the CDR3: TGTGCCAGCAGCGAGCAGGGTCTTGGAAATGGCTACACCTTC. Complete variable domain (other parts from reference TRBV7-2 and TRBJ1-2): GAGVSQSPSNKVTEKGKDVELRCDPISGHTALYWYRQSLGQGLEFLIYFQGNSAPDKSGLPSDRFSAERTGGSVSTLTIQRTQQEDSAVYLCASSEQGLGNGYTFGSGTRLTVV.

On this clone itself: A read error may account for a junction end that differs from germline. The V gene is TRBV5-4, the J gene TRBJ2-5, with D tentatively TRBD1 (5 bases). This CDR3 is 15 amino acids long. CDR1 SGHNT and CDR2 YYREEE come from the germline V gene (reference sequence). The CDR3 coding sequence is TGCGCCAGCAGCCAGGGTTTGTCAACCCAAGAGACCCAGTACTTC. Residues: CASSQGLSTQETQYF.

The chain has TRBV15 and TRBJ1-1; 9 nucleotides match TRBD1. The CDR3 has 15 amino acids. V shed 4 bases and J 4 bases; nucleotides not matched to a gene: 7. Germline assignment: CDR1 LNHNV and CDR2 YYDKDF (reference sequence). The CDR3 coding sequence is TGTGCCACCAGCACTCGGGGACAGGGAGGCACTGAAGCTTTCTTT. This gives the protein CATSTRGQGGTEAFF.

The chain carries TRBV5-4 and TRBJ2-1; 9 bases align to TRBD1. V lost 4 bases and J lost 7; bases outside the gene matches: 9. This CDR3 has 15 amino acids. Looked up from germline, CDR1 is SGHNT and CDR2 is YYREEE (reference sequence). Here the CDR3 DNA reads TGTGCCAGCAGCCCACCGGGACAGGGATGGAATGAGCAGTTCTTC. It translates to CASSPPGQGWNEQFF.

The chain combines TRBV28 with TRBJ1-6, with D maybe TRBD1 (5 bases). Germline CDR1 is MDHEN and CDR2 is SYDVKM. The CDR3 totals 16 residues. V lost 3 bases and J 8 bases, leaving 17 bases between the germline ends. The CDR3 nucleotides are TGTGCCAGCAGTTTGACCAGGGAAATCTCGTATTCACCCCTCCACTTT. Protein sequence: CASSLTREISYSPLHF.

A few counts support this clone. The rearrangement uses TRBV11-2 and TRBJ2-5; D might be TRBD2 (5 bases). The germline V and J ends were trimmed by 4 bases and 4 bases, with 19 bases remaining between them. CDR3 length: 16 amino acids. Germline V gene data show CDR1 as SGHAT and CDR2 as FQNNGV. The CDR3 protein is CASSSPSAAALETQYF. Written as DNA, the CDR3 is TGTGCCAGCAGCTCGCCGTCCGCAGCGGCGTTAGAGACCCAGTACTTC.

The chain joins TRBV5-1 to TRBJ2-7, with no clear D. The germline V gene encodes CDR1 SGHRS and CDR2 YFSETQ. V lost 0 bases, J lost 7 bases, and 14 bases lay in between. This CDR3 is built from 14 residues. The CDR3 protein is CASSLASMHLEQYF. The CDR3 region has the DNA TGCGCCAGCAGCTTGGCCTCGATGCACCTTGAGCAGTACTTC.

This clone was counted a single time. The chain is built from TRBV18 and TRBJ2-4, with D perhaps TRBD2 (6 bases). V shed 0 bases and J shed 6 bases, with 18 bases lying between them. The CDR3 contains 17 residues. Germline lookup yields CDR1 KGHSH and CDR2 LQKENI. CDR3 DNA: TGTGCCAGCTCACCACCGAGTGCGGGGAGAGGCGGAAACATTCAGTACTTC. Amino acid sequence: CASSPPSAGRGGNIQYF.

The V gene is TRBV4-2, the J gene TRBJ1-2; D not certain. V was pared by 1 base and J by 3 bases, with 9 bases between. The V gene's germline CDR1 is LGHNA and CDR2 YNFKEQ. This CDR3 contains 14 residues. CDR3 in DNA: TGTGCCAGCAGCCAAGGAGGGTCTCACTATGGCTACACCTTC. It yields the protein CASSQGGSHYGYTF.

The CDR3, as DNA: TGTGCCAGTAGTAGCCCATGGGGGGGCCACTACAATGAGCAGTTCTTC. Translating it yields CASSSPWGGHYNEQFF. The chain combines TRBV19 with TRBJ2-1, with D possibly TRBD2 on 7 matching bases. Trimming took 4 bases from V and 3 from J, leaving 16 bases between them. Germline assignment: CDR1 LNHDA and CDR2 SQIVND (reference sequence). The length of the CDR3 is 16 residues.

This sequence joins TRBV19 and TRBJ1-1; possibly TRBD1 for D (5 bases). Looked up from germline, CDR1 is LNHDA and CDR2 is SQIVND (reference sequence). CDR3 size: 14 residues. Between the trimmed V and J ends, which lost 6 bases and 0 bases, there was a span of 11 bases. The CDR3 DNA reads as TGTGCCAGTAGCCCCGGGGGGGTGAACACTGAAGCTTTCTTT. Protein sequence: CASSPGGVNTEAFF.

The rearrangement links TRBV9 to TRBJ2-1; maybe TRBD1 (5 bases). The ends were cut back, 2 bases at V and 4 bases at J, with 13 bases in the middle. The CDR3 contains 15 residues. Germline CDR1 is SGDLS and CDR2 is YYNGEE. CDR3 DNA sequence: TGTGCCAGCAGCGTTTCCCAGGGCTCTTACAATGAGCAGTTCTTC. It translates to CASSVSQGSYNEQFF.

The chain combines TRBV19 with TRBJ2-7, with 7 bases that match TRBD2. The germline V gene encodes CDR1 LNHDA and CDR2 SQIVND (reference sequence). Germline trimming cut 6 bases from V and 0 bases from J; bases unmatched to any gene: 8. The CDR3 spans 15 residues. The CDR3 DNA reads TGTGCCAGTAGGTCACGGGGGGTCGACTCCTACGAGCAGTACTTC. Protein product: CASRSRGVDSYEQYF.

V usage is TRBV6-4 and J usage is TRBJ2-3; 8 bases are a match to TRBD2. The V segment lost 2 bases and the J segment 2 bases; nucleotides outside the gene matches: 3. The CDR3 is made up of 15 amino acids. In germline, CDR1 is MRHNA, CDR2 SNTAGT. DNA of the CDR3: TGTGCCAGCAGTGACGGCGGGGGGAACACAGATACGCAGTATTTT. This translates into CASSDGGGNTDTQYF.